Listed below are T cell receptor beta chains from one sample, sequenced in a study of cytomegalovirus exposure and HLA in healthy donors. TCRdb's copy holds only in-frame clones and misses some; the assay was immunoSEQ multiplex PCR. The table shows roughly 190,000 clones, with roughly 80% occurring only once. Sequences were obtained from PBMCs. Source of these receptors: a female donor in good health and CMV-seronegative. Each CDR3 is given with its conserved first and last residue. The order of the fields is V gene, D gene, clone size, J gene, CDR3 protein, CDR3 DNA. D genes are given only for firm matches. Not all rows give a size; the values are once, few, many and, for expanded clones, a class.

TRBV30	TRBD1	.	TRBJ1-1	CAWSVGQGGYEAFF	TGTGCCTGGAGTGTTGGGCAGGGGGGCTATGAAGCTTTCTTT
TRBV6-1	.	.	TRBJ2-7	CASTPGNWGSYEQYF	TGTGCCAGCACCCCAGGGAACTGGGGCTCCTACGAGCAGTACTTC
TRBV12-5	.	.	TRBJ1-5	CASGLDSPGDLSNQPQHF	TGTGCTAGTGGTTTGGACTCTCCGGGGGACCTTAGCAATCAGCCCCAGCATTTT
TRBV7-2	.	.	TRBJ2-6	CASSLQGGSGANVLTF	TGTGCCAGCAGCCTACAGGGCGGCTCTGGGGCCAACGTCCTGACTTTC
TRBV21-1	.	.	TRBJ2-4	CASSKAPLTSAENIQYF	TGTGCCAGCAGCAAAGCACCTTTGACTAGCGCCGAAAACATTCAGTACTTC
TRBV9	TRBD2	.	TRBJ2-7	CASSVTSGGNEQYF	TGTGCCAGCAGCGTAACTAGCGGGGGGAACGAGCAGTACTTC
TRBV7-8	.	.	TRBJ1-2	CASSLVDGSNYGYTF	TGTGCCAGCAGCTTAGTAGACGGGAGTAACTATGGCTACACCTTC
TRBV9	.	.	TRBJ1-2	CASSVEWRAGYTF	TGTGCCAGCAGCGTAGAATGGAGGGCTGGCTACACCTTC
TRBV27	.	.	TRBJ2-7	CASSDIYYEQYF	TGTGCCAGCAGCGACATATACTACGAGCAGTACTTC
TRBV6-1	.	.	TRBJ2-1	CASSAKGLRYNEQFF	TGTGCCAGCAGTGCGAAGGGGCTGCGGTACAATGAGCAGTTCTTC
TRBV19	TRBD1	once	TRBJ2-7	CASSPQTGQGGSEQYF	TGTGCCAGTAGTCCCCAAACAGGACAGGGAGGCTCCGAGCAGTACTTC
TRBV7-9	TRBD1	.	TRBJ1-2	CTSSSSTGKYGYTF	TGTACCAGCAGCTCATCGACAGGGAAGTATGGCTACACCTTC
TRBV7-3	.	once	TRBJ1-2	CASSPGGISNYGYTF	TGTGCCAGCAGCCCTGGGGGGATATCTAACTATGGCTACACCTTC
TRBV5-4	TRBD1	few	TRBJ1-4	CASSPGGSQEKLFF	TGTGCCAGCAGCCCAGGGGGCTCGCAGGAAAAACTGTTTTTT
TRBV9	.	.	TRBJ2-2	CASRGGRERDTGELFF	TGTGCCAGCAGAGGGGGGCGGGAGAGGGACACCGGGGAGCTGTTTTTT
TRBV6-6	.	.	TRBJ2-1	CASTTPYNEQFF	TGTGCCAGCACTACCCCTTACAATGAGCAGTTCTTC
TRBV2	.	.	TRBJ2-1	CASSEALRGRHDEQFF	TGTGCCAGCAGTGAAGCGCTTCGTGGCAGGCACGATGAGCAGTTCTTC
TRBV7-2	TRBD1	.	TRBJ1-2	CASSFGQGVGYTF	TGTGCCAGCAGCTTTGGACAGGGGGTTGGCTACACCTTC
TRBV7-2	.	once	TRBJ1-2	CASSGLAGGYGYTF	TGTGCCAGCTCAGGACTGGCAGGAGGCTATGGCTACACCTTC
TRBV9	.	.	TRBJ2-7	CASSPRTGSSYEQYF	TGTGCCAGCAGCCCCCGGACGGGGAGCTCCTACGAGCAGTACTTC
TRBV5-1	TRBD1	.	TRBJ2-7	CASSLGQGSYEQYF	TGCGCCAGCAGCCTAGGACAGGGGTCCTACGAGCAGTACTTC
TRBV5-1	.	.	TRBJ2-3	CASFRGASTDTQYF	TGCGCCAGTTTTCGTGGGGCAAGCACAGATACGCAGTATTTT
TRBV7-6	TRBD2	.	TRBJ2-3	CASSTRRTSGVTDTQYF	TGTGCCAGCAGCACTAGAAGGACTAGCGGTGTCACAGATACGCAGTATTTT
TRBV11-2	TRBD1	.	TRBJ2-3	CASSLADRPTDTQYF	TGTGCCAGCAGCTTAGCGGACAGGCCCACAGATACGCAGTATTTT
TRBV10-3	.	.	TRBJ2-1	CAIKRTRDNEQFF	TGTGCCATCAAGCGTACTCGGGACAATGAGCAGTTCTTC